The T cell receptor beta chain under discussion was sequenced for a study of blood T cell repertoires in COVID-19. Using immunoSEQ multiplex PCR, the repertoire was profiled, and TCRdb retains in-frame clones only, with some absent. The sample includes tens of thousands of clones, about 82% of them seen just once. V lost 5 bases to trimming and J lost 7 bases, with 11 bases between them. There are 13 residues in the CDR3. The germline gives CDR1 LNHDA, CDR2 SQIVND (reference sequence). This receptor was taken from a human donor in a cohort sampled during active COVID-19. The source material was peripheral blood. The V call is TRBV19, the J call TRBJ1-4; no reliable D call. In DNA, the CDR3 is TGTGCCAGTAGTTTCGGGAGGAGTGAAAAACTGTTTTTT. Its protein is CASSFGRSEKLFF.